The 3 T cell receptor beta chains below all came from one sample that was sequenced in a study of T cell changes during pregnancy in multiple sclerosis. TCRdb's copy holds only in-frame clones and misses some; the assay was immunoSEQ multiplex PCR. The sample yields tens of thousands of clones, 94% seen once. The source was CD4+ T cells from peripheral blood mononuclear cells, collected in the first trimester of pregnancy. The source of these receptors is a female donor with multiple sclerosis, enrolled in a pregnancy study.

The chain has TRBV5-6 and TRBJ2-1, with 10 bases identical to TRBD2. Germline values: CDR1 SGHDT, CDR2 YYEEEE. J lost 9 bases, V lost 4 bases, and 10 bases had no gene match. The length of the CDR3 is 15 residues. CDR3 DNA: TGTGCCAGCAGCCCAAGCGGGGGGGCGGTAGGTGAGCAGTTCTTC. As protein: CASSPSGGAVGEQFF.

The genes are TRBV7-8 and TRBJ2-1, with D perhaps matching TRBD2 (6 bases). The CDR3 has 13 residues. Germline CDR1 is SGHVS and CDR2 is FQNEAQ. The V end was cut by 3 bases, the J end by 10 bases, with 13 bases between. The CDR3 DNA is TGTGCCAGCAGCTTTTCGGACTATCAGGAGCAGTTCTTC. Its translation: CASSFSDYQEQFF.

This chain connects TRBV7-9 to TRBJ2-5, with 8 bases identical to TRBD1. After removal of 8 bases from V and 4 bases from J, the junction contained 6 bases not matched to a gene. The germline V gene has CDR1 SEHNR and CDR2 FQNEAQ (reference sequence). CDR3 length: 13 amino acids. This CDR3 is CASQDRGGETQYF. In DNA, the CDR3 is TGTGCCAGCCAAGACAGGGGTGGAGAGACCCAGTACTTC.